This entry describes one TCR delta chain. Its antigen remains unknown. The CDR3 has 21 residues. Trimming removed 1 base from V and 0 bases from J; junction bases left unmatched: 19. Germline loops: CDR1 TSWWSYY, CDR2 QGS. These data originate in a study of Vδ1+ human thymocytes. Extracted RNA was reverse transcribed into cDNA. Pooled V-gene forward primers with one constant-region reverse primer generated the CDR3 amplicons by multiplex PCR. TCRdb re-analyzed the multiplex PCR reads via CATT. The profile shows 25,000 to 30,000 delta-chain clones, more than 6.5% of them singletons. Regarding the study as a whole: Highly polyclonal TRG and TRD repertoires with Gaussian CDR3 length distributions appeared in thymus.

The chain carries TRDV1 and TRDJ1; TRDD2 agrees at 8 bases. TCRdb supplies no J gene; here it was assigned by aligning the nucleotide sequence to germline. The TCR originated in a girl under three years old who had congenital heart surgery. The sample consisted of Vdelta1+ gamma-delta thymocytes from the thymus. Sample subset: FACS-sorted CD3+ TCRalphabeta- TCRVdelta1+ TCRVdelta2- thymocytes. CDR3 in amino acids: CALGEPKAFLFNGGYTDKLIF. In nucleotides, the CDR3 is TGTGCTCTTGGGGAACCGAAGGCCTTCCTATTTAATGGGGGGTACACCGATAAACTCATCTTT.